This TCR beta chain originates from a study of shared clonotypes between healthy human individuals. Whole-study findings and limits: Naive CD4 clonotype sharing across a few donors was approximately 5%.

Concerning this clone itself: Its antigen is not known.

TCRdb's copy holds only in-frame clones and misses some; the assay was immunoSEQ multiplex PCR. The table records around 2,000,000 clones, 85% to 95% of them present only once. Naive CD8 cells, CD45RO-negative and positively selected for CCR7, excluded terminally differentiated effector memory CD45RA+ cells. Donors comprised only Caucasian adults living in Nashville, Tennessee. The CDR3 covers 15 residues. V lost 6 bases and J lost 7; bases outside the gene matches: 13. CDR1 and CDR2 (germline): MNHEY, SVGAGI. This receptor was taken from a man younger than 30 in good health. The rearrangement links TRBV6-5 to TRBJ2-7; the match to TRBD2 covers 9 bases. The sequencing input was naive CD8+ T cells sorted from blood. CDR3 protein: CASRSLAGAWGEQYF. The CDR3 nucleotides read TGTGCCAGCAGATCATTAGCGGGGGCCTGGGGAGAGCAGTACTTC.